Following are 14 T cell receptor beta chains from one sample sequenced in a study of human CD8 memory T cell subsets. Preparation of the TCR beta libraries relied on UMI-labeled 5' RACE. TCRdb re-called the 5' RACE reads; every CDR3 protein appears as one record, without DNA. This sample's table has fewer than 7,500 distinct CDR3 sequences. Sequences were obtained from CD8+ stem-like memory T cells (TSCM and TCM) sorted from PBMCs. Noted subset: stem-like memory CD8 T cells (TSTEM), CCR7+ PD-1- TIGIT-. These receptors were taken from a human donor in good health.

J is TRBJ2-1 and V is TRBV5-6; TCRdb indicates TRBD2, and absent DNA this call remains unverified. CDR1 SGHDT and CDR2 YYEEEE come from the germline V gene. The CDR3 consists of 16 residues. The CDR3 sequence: CASSFLGPTSANEQFF.

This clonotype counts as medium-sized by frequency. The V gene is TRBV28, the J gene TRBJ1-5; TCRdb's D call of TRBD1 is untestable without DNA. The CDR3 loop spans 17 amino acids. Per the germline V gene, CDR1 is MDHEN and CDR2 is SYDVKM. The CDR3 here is CASSPFLSGYSNQPQHF. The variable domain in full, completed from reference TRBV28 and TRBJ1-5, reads DVKVTQSSRYLVKRTGEKVFLECVQDMDHENMFWYRQDPGLGLRLIYFSYDVKMKEKGDIPEGYSVSREKKERFSLILESASTNQTSMYLCASSPFLSGYSNQPQHFGDGTRLSIL.

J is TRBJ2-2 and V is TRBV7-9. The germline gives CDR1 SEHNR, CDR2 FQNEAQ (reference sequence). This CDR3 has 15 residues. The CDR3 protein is CASSLYSPGTGELFF.

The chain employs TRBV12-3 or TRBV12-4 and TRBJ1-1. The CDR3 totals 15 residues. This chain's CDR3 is CASSFAGGVNTEAFF.

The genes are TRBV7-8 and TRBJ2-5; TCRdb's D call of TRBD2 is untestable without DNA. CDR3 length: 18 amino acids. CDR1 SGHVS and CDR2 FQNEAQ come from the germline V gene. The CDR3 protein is CASSLSAGGVYLRETQYF.

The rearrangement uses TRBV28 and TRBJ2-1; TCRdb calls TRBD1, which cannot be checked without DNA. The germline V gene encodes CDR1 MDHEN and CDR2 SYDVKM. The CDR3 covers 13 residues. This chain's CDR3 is CASSFQGYNEQFF.

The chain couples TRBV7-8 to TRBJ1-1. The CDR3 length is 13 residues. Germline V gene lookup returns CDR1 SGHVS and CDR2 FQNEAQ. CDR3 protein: CASSLVQGTEAFF.

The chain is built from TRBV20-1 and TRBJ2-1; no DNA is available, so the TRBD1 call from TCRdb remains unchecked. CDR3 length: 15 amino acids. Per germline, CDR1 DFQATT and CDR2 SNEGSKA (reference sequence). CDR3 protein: CSARDLTGQSNEQFF.

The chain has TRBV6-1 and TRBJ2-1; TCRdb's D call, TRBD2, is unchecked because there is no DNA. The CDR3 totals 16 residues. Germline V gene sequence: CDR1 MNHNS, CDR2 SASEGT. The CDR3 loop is CASTAQEGSGNNEQFF.

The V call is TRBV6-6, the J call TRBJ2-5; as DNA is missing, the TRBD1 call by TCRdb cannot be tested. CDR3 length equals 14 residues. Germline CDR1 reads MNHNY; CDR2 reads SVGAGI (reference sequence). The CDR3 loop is CASNRDRTQETQYF.

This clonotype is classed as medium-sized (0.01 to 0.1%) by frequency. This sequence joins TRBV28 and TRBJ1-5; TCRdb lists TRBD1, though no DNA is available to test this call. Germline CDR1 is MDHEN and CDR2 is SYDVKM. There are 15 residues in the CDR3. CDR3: CASSLQKTGRRPQHF.

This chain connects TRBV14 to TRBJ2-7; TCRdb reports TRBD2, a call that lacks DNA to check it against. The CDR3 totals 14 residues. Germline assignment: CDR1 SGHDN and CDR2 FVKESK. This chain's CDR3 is CASSQVHGGYEQYF.

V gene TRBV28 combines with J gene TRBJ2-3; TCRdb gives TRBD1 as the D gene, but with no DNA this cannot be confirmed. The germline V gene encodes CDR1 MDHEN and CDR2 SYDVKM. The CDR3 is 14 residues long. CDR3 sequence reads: CASSPPGSTDTQYF.

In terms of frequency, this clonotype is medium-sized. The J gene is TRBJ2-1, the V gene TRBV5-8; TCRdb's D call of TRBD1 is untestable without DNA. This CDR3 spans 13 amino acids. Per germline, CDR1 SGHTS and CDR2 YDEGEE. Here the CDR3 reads CASSLTGSNEQFF.